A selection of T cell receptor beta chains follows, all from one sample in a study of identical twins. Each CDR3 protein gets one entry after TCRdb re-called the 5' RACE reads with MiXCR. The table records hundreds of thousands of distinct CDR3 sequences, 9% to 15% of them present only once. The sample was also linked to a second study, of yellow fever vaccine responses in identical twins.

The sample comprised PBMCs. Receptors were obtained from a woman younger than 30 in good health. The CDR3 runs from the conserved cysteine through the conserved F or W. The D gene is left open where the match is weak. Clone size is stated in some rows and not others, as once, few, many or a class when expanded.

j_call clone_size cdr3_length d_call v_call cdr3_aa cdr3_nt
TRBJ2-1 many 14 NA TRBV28 CASSLTLASNEQFF TGTGCCAGCAGTTTGACCCTAGCATCCAATGAGCAGTTCTTC
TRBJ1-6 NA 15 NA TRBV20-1 CSAAASSSYNSPLHF TGCAGTGCAGCCGCGTCGAGCTCCTATAATTCACCCCTCCACTTT
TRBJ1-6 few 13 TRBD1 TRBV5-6 CASTGQVRSPLHF TGTGCCAGCACAGGACAGGTTCGATCACCCCTCCACTTT
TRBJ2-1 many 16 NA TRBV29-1 CSVERGRADSFNEQFF TGCAGCGTTGAGAGGGGGAGGGCCGATTCTTTTAATGAGCAGTTCTTC
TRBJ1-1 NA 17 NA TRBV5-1 CASSLATTGRGGTEAFF TGCGCCAGCAGCTTGGCCACCACCGGAAGGGGCGGCACTGAAGCTTTCTTT
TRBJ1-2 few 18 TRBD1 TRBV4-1 CASSQDRQGENLYDGYTF TGCGCCAGCAGCCAAGATAGACAGGGGGAGAACCTCTATGATGGCTACACCTTC
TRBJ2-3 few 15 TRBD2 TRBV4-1 CASSQLAGAPDTQYF TGCGCCAGCAGCCAGCTAGCGGGAGCCCCAGATACGCAGTATTTT
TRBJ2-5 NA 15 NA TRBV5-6 CASSLGTPSQETQYF TGTGCCAGCAGCTTGGGGACACCCTCACAAGAGACCCAGTACTTC
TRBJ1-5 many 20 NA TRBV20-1 CSARDYGASLGPNSNQPQHF TGCAGTGCTAGAGATTATGGGGCCAGTCTGGGCCCCAATAGCAATCAGCCCCAGCATTTT
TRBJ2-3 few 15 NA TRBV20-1 CSARDFMERTDTQYF TGCAGTGCTAGAGATTTTATGGAACGCACAGATACGCAGTATTTT
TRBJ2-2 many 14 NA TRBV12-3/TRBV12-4 CASKRDPNTGELFF TGTGCCAGCAAACGGGACCCGAACACCGGGGAGCTGTTTTTT
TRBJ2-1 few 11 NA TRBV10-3 CAIRSINEQFF TGTGCCATCAGGAGTATCAATGAGCAGTTCTTC
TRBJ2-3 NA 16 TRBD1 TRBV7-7 CASSPGQGVTTDTQYF TGTGCCAGCAGCCCAGGCCAGGGGGTCACCACAGATACGCAGTATTTT
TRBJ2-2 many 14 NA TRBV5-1 CASSFTGYTGELFF TGCGCCAGCAGCTTTACAGGGTACACCGGGGAGCTGTTTTTT
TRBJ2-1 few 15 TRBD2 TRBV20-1 CSAPRALAGEGEQFF TGCAGTGCTCCGAGGGCACTAGCGGGAGAGGGTGAGCAGTTCTTC
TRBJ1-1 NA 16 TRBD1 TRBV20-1 CSARGDRGSMNTEAFF TGCAGTGCTAGAGGGGACAGGGGATCCATGAACACTGAAGCTTTCTTT
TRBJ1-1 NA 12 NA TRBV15 CATGGVGTEAFF TGTGCCACAGGGGGGGTGGGCACTGAAGCTTTCTTT
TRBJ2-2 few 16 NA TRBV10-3 CAISGLADTNTGELFF TGTGCCATCAGTGGGTTAGCGGACACGAACACCGGGGAGCTGTTTTTT
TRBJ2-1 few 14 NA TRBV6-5 CASSYSDSGDEQFF TGTGCCAGCAGTTACTCAGATTCTGGGGATGAGCAGTTCTTC
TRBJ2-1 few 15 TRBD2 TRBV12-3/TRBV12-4 CASSFSREGRNEQFF TGTGCCAGCAGTTTTTCGCGGGAGGGCCGCAATGAGCAGTTCTTC
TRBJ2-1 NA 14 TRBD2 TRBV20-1 CSARDYRSYNEQFF TGCAGTGCCCGGGACTACCGCTCCTACAATGAGCAGTTCTTC
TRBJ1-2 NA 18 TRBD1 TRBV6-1 CASSEGNPGQGLMNGYTF TGTGCCAGCAGTGAGGGAAACCCGGGACAGGGTCTTATGAATGGCTACACCTTC